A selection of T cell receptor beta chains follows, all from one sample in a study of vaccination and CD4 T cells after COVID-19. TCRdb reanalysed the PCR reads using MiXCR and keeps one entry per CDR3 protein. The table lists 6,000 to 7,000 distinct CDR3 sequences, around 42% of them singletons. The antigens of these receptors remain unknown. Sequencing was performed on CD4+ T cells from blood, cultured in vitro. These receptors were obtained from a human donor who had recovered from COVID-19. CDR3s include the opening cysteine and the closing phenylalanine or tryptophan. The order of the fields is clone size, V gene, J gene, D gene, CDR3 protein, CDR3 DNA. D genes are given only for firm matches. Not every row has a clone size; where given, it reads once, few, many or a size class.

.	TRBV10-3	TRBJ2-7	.	CAISPPRTGEQYF	TGTGCCATCAGTCCGCCCAGGACGGGCGAGCAGTACTTC
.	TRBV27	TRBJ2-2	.	CASRKFGTETGELFF	TGTGCCAGCAGAAAATTCGGGACTGAGACCGGGGAGCTGTTTTTT
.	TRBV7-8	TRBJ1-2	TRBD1	CASSWTTGDYGYTF	TGTGCCAGCAGCTGGACTACAGGGGACTATGGCTACACCTTC
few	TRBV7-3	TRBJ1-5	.	CASSLRDNQPQHF	TGTGCCAGCAGCTTAAGGGATAATCAGCCCCAGCATTTT
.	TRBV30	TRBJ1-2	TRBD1	CAWIWGRGYYGYTF	TGTGCCTGGATCTGGGGCAGGGGGTACTATGGCTACACCTTC
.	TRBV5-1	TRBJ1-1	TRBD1	CASSLTGENTEAFF	TGCGCCAGCAGCTTGACAGGGGAGAACACTGAAGCTTTCTTT
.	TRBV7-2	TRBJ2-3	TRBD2	CASSQRGGSIPDTQYF	TGTGCCAGCAGCCAGAGGGGCGGGAGTATCCCAGATACGCAGTATTTT
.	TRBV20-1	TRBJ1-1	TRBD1	CSASTGGTEAFF	TGCAGTGCTAGTACAGGGGGGACTGAAGCTTTCTTT
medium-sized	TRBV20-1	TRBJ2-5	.	CSAIIPGPHQETQYF	TGCAGTGCCATCATACCCGGGCCCCACCAAGAGACCCAGTACTTC
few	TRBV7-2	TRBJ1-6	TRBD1	CASREYRIGGNSPLHF	TGTGCCAGCAGAGAATATCGTATAGGGGGCAATTCACCCCTCCACTTT
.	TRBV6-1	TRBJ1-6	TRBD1	CASTHRDRVSPLHF	TGTGCCAGCACCCACCGGGACAGGGTTTCACCCCTCCACTTT
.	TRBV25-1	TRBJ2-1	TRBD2	CASSDLGRGIGLAGAGEQFF	TGTGCCAGCAGTGACCTAGGCCGGGGGATCGGGCTAGCGGGAGCTGGGGAGCAGTTCTTC
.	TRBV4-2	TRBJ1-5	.	CASSQSSQPYQPQHF	TGTGCCAGCAGCCAGAGTAGTCAGCCATATCAGCCCCAGCATTTT
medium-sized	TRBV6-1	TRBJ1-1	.	CASNRIMNTEAFF	TGTGCCAGCAATCGGATCATGAACACTGAAGCTTTCTTT
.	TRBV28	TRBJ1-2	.	CASSITAGVANYGYTF	TGTGCCAGCAGTATCACTGCAGGGGTGGCTAACTATGGCTACACCTTC
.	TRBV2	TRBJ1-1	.	CASSRTGNTEAFF	TGTGCCAGCAGTAGGACGGGGAACACTGAAGCTTTCTTT
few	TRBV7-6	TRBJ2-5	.	CASSLTVQGGETQYF	TGTGCCAGCAGCTTAACGGTGCAGGGCGGGGAGACCCAGTACTTC
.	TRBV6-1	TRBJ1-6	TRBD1	CASREFGTVEGSPLHF	TGTGCCAGCAGAGAATTCGGGACAGTTGAGGGTTCACCCCTCCACTTT
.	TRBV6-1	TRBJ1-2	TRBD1	CASSIDRGGGYTF	TGTGCCAGCAGCATCGACAGGGGCGGAGGCTACACCTTC
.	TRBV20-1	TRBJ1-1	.	CSARVGTLGTEAFF	TGCAGTGCTAGAGTAGGCACTCTGGGCACTGAAGCTTTCTTT
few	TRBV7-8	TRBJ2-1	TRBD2	CASSLDGGRALRQFF	TGTGCCAGCAGCTTAGACGGCGGGAGGGCCTTGAGGCAGTTCTTC
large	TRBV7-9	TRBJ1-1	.	CASSLAGGGMTEAFF	TGTGCCAGCAGCTTAGCCGGGGGAGGGATGACTGAAGCTTTCTTT
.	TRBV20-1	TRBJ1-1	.	CSAITDGGTEAFF	TGCAGTGCTATAACGGACGGCGGGACTGAAGCTTTCTTT
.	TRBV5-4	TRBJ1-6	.	CASSLMGGAKNSPLHF	TGTGCCAGCAGCTTGATGGGGGGCGCAAAAAATTCACCCCTCCACTTT
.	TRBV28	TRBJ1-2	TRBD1	CASSLGQGYGYTF	TGTGCCAGCAGTTTGGGACAGGGGTATGGCTACACCTTC
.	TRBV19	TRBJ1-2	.	CASSIEFGQGANYGYTF	TGTGCCAGTAGTATCGAGTTTGGGCAGGGCGCGAACTATGGCTACACCTTC
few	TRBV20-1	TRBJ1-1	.	CSASPSSNTEAFF	TGCAGTGCTTCCCCGAGCTCGAACACTGAAGCTTTCTTT
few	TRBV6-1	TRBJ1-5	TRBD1	CASSTGTGGNQPQHF	TGTGCCAGCAGTACCGGGACAGGGGGGAATCAGCCCCAGCATTTT
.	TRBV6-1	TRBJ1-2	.	CASSRDNNYGYTF	TGTGCCAGCAGCCGGGACAACAACTATGGCTACACCTTC
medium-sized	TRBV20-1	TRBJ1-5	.	CSSLFSNQPQHF	TGCAGTTCTCTATTTAGCAATCAGCCCCAGCATTTT
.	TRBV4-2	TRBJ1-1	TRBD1	CASSQVGGTGRDTEAFF	TGTGCCAGCAGCCAGGTCGGGGGGACAGGGAGAGATACTGAAGCTTTCTTT
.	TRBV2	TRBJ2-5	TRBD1	CASNRGPQETQYF	TGTGCCAGCAACAGGGGGCCCCAAGAGACCCAGTACTTC
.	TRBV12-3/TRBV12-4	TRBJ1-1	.	CASSLSGGTEAFF	TGTGCCAGCAGTTTATCGGGTGGCACTGAAGCTTTCTTT
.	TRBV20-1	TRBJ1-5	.	CSARDMRLGNQPQHF	TGCAGTGCTAGAGATATGAGGCTAGGCAATCAGCCCCAGCATTTT
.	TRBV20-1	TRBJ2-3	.	CSARLTRNTDTQYF	TGCAGTGCTCGCCTCACTAGGAACACAGATACGCAGTATTTT
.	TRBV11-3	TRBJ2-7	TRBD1	CASSLGEGAIYEQYF	TGTGCCAGCAGCTTAGGAGAGGGGGCGATTTACGAGCAGTACTTC
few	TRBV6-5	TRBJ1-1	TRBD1	CASSYSGGSTEAFF	TGTGCCAGCAGTTACTCAGGGGGCAGCACTGAAGCTTTCTTT
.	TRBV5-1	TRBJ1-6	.	CASSLGSYHNSPLHF	TGCGCCAGCAGCTTAGGGTCGTACCACAATTCACCCCTCCACTTT
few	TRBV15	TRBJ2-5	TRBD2	CATSSHGTSGLHQETQYF	TGTGCCACCAGCAGCCACGGGACTAGCGGGCTCCACCAAGAGACCCAGTACTTC
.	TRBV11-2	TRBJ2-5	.	CASGIHLGEETQYF	TGTGCCAGCGGCATTCACCTGGGGGAAGAGACCCAGTACTTC
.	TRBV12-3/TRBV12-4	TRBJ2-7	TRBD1	CASSDRGRLYEQYF	TGTGCCAGCAGCGACAGGGGGCGTCTCTACGAGCAGTACTTC
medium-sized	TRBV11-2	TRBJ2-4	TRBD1	CASSTTDRLAKNIQYF	TGTGCCAGCAGCACCACGGACAGGCTAGCCAAAAACATTCAGTACTTC
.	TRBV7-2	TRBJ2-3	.	CASSSSTDTQYF	TGTGCCAGCAGCTCTAGCACAGATACGCAGTATTTT
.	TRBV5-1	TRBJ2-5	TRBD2	CASSLGASGQETQYF	TGCGCCAGCAGCTTGGGCGCTAGCGGCCAAGAGACCCAGTACTTC
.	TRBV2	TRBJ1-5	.	CASSGWSVDQPQHF	TGTGCCAGCAGTGGGTGGTCAGTAGATCAGCCCCAGCATTTT
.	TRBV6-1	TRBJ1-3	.	CASSADIWSSGNTIYF	TGTGCCAGCAGTGCTGACATATGGAGCTCTGGAAACACCATATATTTT
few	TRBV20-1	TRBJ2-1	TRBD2	CSAPRLAGGQGEQFF	TGCAGTGCCCCTAGACTAGCGGGGGGCCAGGGTGAGCAGTTCTTC
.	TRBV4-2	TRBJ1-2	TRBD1	CASSQDRGTGAHYGYTF	TGTGCCAGCAGCCAAGATCGGGGAACAGGGGCCCACTATGGCTACACCTTC
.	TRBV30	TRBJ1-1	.	CAFQANTEAFF	TGTGCCTTCCAGGCCAACACTGAAGCTTTCTTT
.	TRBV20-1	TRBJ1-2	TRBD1	CSASGQGTNYGYTF	TGCAGTGCTAGTGGACAGGGAACTAACTATGGCTACACCTTC
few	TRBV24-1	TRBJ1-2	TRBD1	CATSELHRGRSYGYTF	TGTGCCACCAGCGAATTGCACAGGGGGCGCAGCTATGGCTACACCTTC
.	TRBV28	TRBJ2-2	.	CASSLGEVDTGELFF	TGTGCCAGCAGTTTGGGGGAGGTGGACACCGGGGAGCTGTTTTTT
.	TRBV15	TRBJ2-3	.	CATSGASTDTQYF	TGTGCCACCAGTGGGGCCAGCACAGATACGCAGTATTTT
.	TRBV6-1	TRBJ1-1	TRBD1	CASKFIGQANTEAFF	TGTGCCAGCAAATTTATCGGACAGGCGAACACTGAAGCTTTCTTT
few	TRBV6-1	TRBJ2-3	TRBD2	CASSPRLAGYTDTQYF	TGTGCCAGCAGTCCCCGACTAGCGGGGTACACAGATACGCAGTATTTT
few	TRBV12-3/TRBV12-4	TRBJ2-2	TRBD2	CASGQQYGGADTGELFF	TGTGCCAGCGGCCAACAGTACGGGGGGGCGGACACCGGGGAGCTGTTTTTT
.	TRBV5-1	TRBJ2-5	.	CASSSEGAQETQYF	TGCGCCAGCAGCTCGGAAGGGGCCCAAGAGACCCAGTACTTC
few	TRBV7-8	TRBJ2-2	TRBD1	CASSLRQGLLSGELFF	TGTGCCAGCAGCCTCCGACAGGGTCTTTTGTCCGGGGAGCTGTTTTTT
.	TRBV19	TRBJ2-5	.	CASSHYREEETQYF	TGTGCCAGTAGTCACTACAGGGAAGAGGAGACCCAGTACTTC